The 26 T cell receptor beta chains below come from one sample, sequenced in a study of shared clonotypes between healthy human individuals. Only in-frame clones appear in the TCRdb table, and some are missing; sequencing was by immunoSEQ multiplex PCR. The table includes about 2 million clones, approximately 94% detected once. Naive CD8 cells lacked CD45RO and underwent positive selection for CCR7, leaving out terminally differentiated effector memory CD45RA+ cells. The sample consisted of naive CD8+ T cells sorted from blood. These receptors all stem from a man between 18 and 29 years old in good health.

The CDR3 DNA sequence: TGCGCCAGCAGCCAAGACTCGGGGTTAGGGTCCTATAATTCACCCCTCCACTTT. Protein product: CASSQDSGLGSYNSPLHF. The genes are TRBV4-1 and TRBJ1-6; no definite D call. The CDR3 contains 18 residues. Germline lookup yields CDR1 MGHRA and CDR2 YSYEKL. V was cut by 0 bases and J by 1 base, with 13 bases left in between.

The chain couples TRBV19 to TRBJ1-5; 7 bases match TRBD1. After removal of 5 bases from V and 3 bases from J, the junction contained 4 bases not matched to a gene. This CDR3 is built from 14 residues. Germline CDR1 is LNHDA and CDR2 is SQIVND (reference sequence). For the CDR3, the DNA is TGTGCCAGTAGTGAGGGACAGACCAATCAGCCCCAGCATTTT. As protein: CASSEGQTNQPQHF.

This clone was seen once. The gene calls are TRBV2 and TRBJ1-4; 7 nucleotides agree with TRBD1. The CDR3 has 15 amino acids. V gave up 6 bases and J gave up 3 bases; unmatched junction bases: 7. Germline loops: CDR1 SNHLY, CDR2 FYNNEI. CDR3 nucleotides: TGTGCCAGCAGCGAGGAGGGGGCAGCTAATGAAAAACTGTTTTTT. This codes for CASSEEGAANEKLFF.

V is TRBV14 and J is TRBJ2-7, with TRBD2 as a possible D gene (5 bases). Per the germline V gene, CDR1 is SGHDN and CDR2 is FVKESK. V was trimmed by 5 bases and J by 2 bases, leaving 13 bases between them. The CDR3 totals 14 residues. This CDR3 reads CASSYHLAPYEQYF. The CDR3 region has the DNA TGTGCCAGCAGCTACCACCTAGCCCCCTACGAGCAGTACTTC.

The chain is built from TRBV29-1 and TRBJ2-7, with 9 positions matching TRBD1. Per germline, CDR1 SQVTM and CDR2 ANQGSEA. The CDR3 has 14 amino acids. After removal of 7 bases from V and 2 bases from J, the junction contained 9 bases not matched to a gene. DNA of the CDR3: TGCAGCGGATTGGGGACAGGGTCGACCTACGAGCAGTACTTC. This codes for CSGLGTGSTYEQYF.

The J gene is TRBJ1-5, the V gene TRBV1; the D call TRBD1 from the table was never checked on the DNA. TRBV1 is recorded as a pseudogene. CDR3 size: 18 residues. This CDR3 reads CTSSHPDRGVRSNQPQHF. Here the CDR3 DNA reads TGCACCAGCAGCCACCCGGACAGGGGGGTCCGGAGCAATCAGCCCCAGCATTTT.

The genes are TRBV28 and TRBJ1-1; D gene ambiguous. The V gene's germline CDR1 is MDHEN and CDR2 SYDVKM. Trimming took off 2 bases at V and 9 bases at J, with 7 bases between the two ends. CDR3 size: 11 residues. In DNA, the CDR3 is TGTGCCAGCAGTTTAGCAGATCAAGCTTTCTTT. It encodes CASSLADQAFF.

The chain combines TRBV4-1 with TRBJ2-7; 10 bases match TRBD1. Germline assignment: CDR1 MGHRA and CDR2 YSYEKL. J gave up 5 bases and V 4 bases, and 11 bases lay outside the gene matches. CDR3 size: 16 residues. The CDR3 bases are TGCGCCAGCAGCCCATCCCCGGGACAGGGGTCCCACGAGCAGTACTTC. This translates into CASSPSPGQGSHEQYF.

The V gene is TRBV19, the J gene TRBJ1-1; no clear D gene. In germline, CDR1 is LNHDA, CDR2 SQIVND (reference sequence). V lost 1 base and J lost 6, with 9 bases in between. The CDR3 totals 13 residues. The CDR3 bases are TGTGCCAGTAGTATAGCAGTCGGCGCTGAAGCTTTCTTT. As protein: CASSIAVGAEAFF.

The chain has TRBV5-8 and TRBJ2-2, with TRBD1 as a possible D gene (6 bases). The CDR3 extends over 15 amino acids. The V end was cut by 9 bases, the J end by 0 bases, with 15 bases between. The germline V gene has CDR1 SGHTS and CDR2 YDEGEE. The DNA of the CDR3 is TGTGCCAACCCGGACAGAGTCTCGAACACCGGGGAGCTGTTTTTT. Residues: CANPDRVSNTGELFF.

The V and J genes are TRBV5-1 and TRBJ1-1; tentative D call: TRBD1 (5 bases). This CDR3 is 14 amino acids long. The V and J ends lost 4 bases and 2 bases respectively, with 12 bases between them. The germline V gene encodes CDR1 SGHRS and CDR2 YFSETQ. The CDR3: CASSLGELNTEAFF. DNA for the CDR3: TGCGCCAGCAGCCTGGGGGAACTAAACACTGAAGCTTTCTTT.

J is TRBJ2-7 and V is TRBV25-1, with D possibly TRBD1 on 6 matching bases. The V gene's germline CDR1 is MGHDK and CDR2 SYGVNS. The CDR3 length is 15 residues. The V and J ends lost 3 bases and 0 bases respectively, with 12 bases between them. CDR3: CASSDRNRVSYEQYF. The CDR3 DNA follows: TGTGCCAGCAGTGATAGAAACAGGGTCTCCTACGAGCAGTACTTC.

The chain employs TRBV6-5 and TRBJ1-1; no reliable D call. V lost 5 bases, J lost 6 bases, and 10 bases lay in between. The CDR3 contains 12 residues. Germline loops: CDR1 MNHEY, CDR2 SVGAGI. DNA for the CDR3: TGTGCCAGCAGTCTAGGTCCATCTGAAGCTTTCTTT. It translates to CASSLGPSEAFF.

CDR3 region: CASSQEWTGDTEAFF. The DNA for the CDR3 is TGCGCCAGCAGCCAAGAGTGGACAGGGGACACTGAAGCTTTCTTT. The chain combines TRBV4-1 with TRBJ1-1, with 9 bases identical to TRBD1. The germline CDR1 and CDR2 sequences are MGHRA and YSYEKL. With V trimmed by 0 bases and J by 3 bases, 2 bases remained unmatched. The CDR3 covers 15 residues.

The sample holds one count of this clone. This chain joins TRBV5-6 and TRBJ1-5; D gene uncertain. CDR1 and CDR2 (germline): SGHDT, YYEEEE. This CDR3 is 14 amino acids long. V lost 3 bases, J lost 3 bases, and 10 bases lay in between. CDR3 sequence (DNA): TGTGCCAGCAGCTATATGGGTTACAATCAGCCCCAGCATTTT. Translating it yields CASSYMGYNQPQHF.

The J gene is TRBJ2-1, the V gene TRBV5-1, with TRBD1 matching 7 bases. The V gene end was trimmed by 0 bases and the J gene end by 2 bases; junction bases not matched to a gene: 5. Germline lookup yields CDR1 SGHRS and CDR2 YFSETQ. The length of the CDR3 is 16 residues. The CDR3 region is CASSLEGGTAYNEQFF. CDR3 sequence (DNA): TGCGCCAGCAGCTTGGAGGGTGGGACAGCCTACAATGAGCAGTTCTTC.

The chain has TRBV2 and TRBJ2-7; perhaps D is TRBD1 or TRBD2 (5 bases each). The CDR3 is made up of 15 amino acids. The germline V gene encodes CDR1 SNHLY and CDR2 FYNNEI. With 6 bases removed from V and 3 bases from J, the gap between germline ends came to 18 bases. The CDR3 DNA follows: TGTGCCAGCAGGGGGGATACCGACTCCCACTACGAGCAGTACTTC. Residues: CASRGDTDSHYEQYF.

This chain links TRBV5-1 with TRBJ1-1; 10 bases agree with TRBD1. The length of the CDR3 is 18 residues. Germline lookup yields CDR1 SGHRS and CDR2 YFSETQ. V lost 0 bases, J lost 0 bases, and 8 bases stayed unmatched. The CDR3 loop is CASSLGQGAVGMNTEAFF. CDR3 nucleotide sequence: TGCGCCAGCAGCTTGGGACAGGGGGCCGTAGGGATGAACACTGAAGCTTTCTTT.

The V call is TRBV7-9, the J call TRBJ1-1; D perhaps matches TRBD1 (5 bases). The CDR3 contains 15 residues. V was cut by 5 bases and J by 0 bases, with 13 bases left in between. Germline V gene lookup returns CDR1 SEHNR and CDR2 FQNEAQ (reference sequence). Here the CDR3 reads CASSHAEGLNTEAFF. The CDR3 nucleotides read TGTGCCAGCAGCCACGCTGAGGGGCTGAACACTGAAGCTTTCTTT.

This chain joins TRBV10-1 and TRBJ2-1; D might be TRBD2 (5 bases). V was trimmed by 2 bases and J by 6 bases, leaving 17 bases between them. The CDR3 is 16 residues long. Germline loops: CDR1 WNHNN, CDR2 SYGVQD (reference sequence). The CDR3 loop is CASSEGLGEGPNEQFF. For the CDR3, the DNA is TGCGCCAGCAGTGAGGGGTTGGGAGAAGGTCCCAATGAGCAGTTCTTC.

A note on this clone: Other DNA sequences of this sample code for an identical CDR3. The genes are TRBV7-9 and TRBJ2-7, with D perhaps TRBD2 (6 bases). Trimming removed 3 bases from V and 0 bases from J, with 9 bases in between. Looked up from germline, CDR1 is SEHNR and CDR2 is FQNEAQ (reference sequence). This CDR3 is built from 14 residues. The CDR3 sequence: CASSFAGSSYEQYF. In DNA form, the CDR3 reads TGTGCCAGCAGCTTTGCGGGGTCCTCCTACGAGCAGTACTTC.

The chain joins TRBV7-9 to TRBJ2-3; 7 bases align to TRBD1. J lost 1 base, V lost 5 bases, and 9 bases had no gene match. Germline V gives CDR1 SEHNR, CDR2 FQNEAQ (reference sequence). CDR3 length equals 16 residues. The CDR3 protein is CASSPRQGEGTDTQYF. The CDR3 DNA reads TGTGCCAGCAGCCCCAGGCAGGGGGAAGGCACAGATACGCAGTATTTT.

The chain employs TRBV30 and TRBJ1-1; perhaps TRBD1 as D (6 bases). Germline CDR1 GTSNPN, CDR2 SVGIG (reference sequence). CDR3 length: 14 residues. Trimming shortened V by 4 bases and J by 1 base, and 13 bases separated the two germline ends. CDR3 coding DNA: TGTGCCTGGACGGACAGCCCCCAGAACACTGAAGCTTTCTTT. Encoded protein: CAWTDSPQNTEAFF.

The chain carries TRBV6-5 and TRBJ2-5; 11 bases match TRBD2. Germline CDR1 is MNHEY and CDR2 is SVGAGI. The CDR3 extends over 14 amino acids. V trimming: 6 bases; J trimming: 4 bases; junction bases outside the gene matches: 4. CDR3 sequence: CASSDGLAGETQYF. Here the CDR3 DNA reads TGTGCCAGCAGCGACGGACTAGCGGGAGAGACCCAGTACTTC.

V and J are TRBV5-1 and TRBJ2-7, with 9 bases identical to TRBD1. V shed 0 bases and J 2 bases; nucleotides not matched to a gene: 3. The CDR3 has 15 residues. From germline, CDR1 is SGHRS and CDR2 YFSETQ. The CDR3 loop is CASSLATGGAYEQYF. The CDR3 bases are TGCGCCAGCAGCTTGGCTACAGGGGGCGCCTACGAGCAGTACTTC.

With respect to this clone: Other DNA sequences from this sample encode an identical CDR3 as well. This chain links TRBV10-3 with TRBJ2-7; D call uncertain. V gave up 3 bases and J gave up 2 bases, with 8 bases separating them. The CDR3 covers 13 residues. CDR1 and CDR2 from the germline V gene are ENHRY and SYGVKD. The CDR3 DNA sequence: TGTGCCATCAGTGAAGGATCAACCTACGAGCAGTACTTC. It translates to CAISEGSTYEQYF.